The clone carrying this T cell receptor (beta chain) was seen a single time. Its antigen is undetermined. This record comes from a study of shared clonotypes between healthy human individuals. Investigators divided CD4+ cells into CD45RA+ naive and CD45RA-negative memory subsets. Generated by immunoSEQ multiplex PCR, the TCRdb table keeps only in-frame clones and is missing some. The sample has hundreds of thousands of clones; around 72% are singletons. Germline CDR1 reads KGHSH; CDR2 reads LQKENI. The CDR3 is 16 residues long. Trimming shortened V by 3 bases and J by 5 bases, and 17 bases separated the two germline ends. Overall study results and limits: An effect of sequencing depth on clonotype sharing among donors was expected.

This clonotype was obtained from a young woman in good health. The sequenced sample was memory CD4+ T cells sorted from blood. Subset noted: CD45RA-negative fraction. The chain recombines TRBV18 with TRBJ2-1; D tentatively reads TRBD1 or TRBD2 (5 bases each). CDR3 sequence: CASSPMRGRLDNEQFF. The CDR3, as DNA: TGTGCCAGCTCACCTATGAGGGGCAGGCTCGACAATGAGCAGTTCTTC.